Each of the 29 T cell receptor beta chains below was sequenced from the same sample in a study of Graves' ophthalmopathy and Graves' hyperthyroidism. The TCR beta CDR3 regions underwent amplification from RNA transcripts. The workflow started with a first-round RT-PCR run with HTBI primers and then moved on to a second-round multiplex PCR. One entry per CDR3 protein results from TCRdb running MiXCR on the multiplex PCR reads. The repertoire holds more than 300,000 distinct CDR3 sequences, with approximately 15% as singletons. The sequenced material came from peripheral blood. All receptors come from a woman aged 18 to 35 with stable Graves' hyperthyroidism.

In this sample, this clonotype turned up many times. The gene calls are TRBV6-5 and TRBJ1-1; no firm D call. The CDR3 sequence is 13 residues long. Per germline, CDR1 MNHEY and CDR2 SVGAGI. Trimming removed 2 bases at V and 4 bases at J, with 8 bases between. CDR3 amino acids: CASSYDWGTEAFF. CDR3 nucleotide sequence: TGTGCCAGCAGTTACGATTGGGGCACTGAAGCTTTCTTT.

The genes are TRBV6-1 and TRBJ2-7; 10 positions agree with TRBD1. J was trimmed by 1 base and V by 8 bases; bases with no gene match: 5. In germline, CDR1 is MNHNS, CDR2 SASEGT. The CDR3 loop spans 14 amino acids. This chain's CDR3 is CASLGTGASYEQYF. The CDR3 DNA sequence: TGTGCCAGCCTCGGGACAGGGGCTTCCTACGAGCAGTACTTC.

This clonotype was seen repeatedly, ten times or more. This chain uses TRBV20-1 with TRBJ1-1; D ambiguous. The germline V gene has CDR1 DFQATT and CDR2 SNEGSKA (reference sequence). Trimming stripped 5 bases from V and 8 bases from J, with 18 bases between. This CDR3 comprises 13 residues. CDR3 loop: CSASSGGMREAFF. The CDR3 DNA is TGCAGTGCTTCCTCGGGCGGGATGAGAGAAGCTTTCTTT.

In this sample, this clonotype turned up many times. The J gene is TRBJ1-1, the V gene TRBV9; the match to TRBD1 covers 8 bases. CDR1 is SGDLS, CDR2 YYNGEE, per germline. V was clipped by 2 bases and J by 1 base; unmatched bases: 4. This CDR3 has 15 residues. The CDR3: CASSVDGQGNTEAFF. In DNA, the CDR3 is TGTGCCAGCAGCGTGGATGGACAGGGGAACACTGAAGCTTTCTTT.

V and J are TRBV11-2 and TRBJ2-4; D call uncertain. Trimming pared 4 bases from V and 0 bases from J, leaving 10 bases between. Looked up from germline, CDR1 is SGHAT and CDR2 is FQNNGV. The CDR3 has 15 amino acids. The CDR3 DNA follows: TGTGCCAGCAGCTCCTTCTCGTTAGCCAAAAACATTCAGTACTTC. It yields the protein CASSSFSLAKNIQYF.

This chain links TRBV19 with TRBJ2-5; TRBD2 agrees at 9 bases. Germline CDR1 LNHDA, CDR2 SQIVND (reference sequence). With 6 bases clipped from V and 4 bases from J, the junction kept 9 bases outside the gene matches. The CDR3 sequence is 15 residues long. DNA for the CDR3: TGTGCCAGTAGAGATAGCGGGGGCCGATTAGAGACCCAGTACTTC. This encodes CASRDSGGRLETQYF.

With respect to this clonotype: A read error may be the cause here, since a much bigger clone is one base away. The chain has TRBV29-1 and TRBJ1-1, with D perhaps TRBD1 (5 bases). The CDR3 consists of 15 residues. Germline V gene lookup returns CDR1 SQVTM and CDR2 ANQGSEA. Trimming took 6 bases from V and 1 from J, leaving 18 bases between them. The CDR3 here is CSVLEAGRTNTEAFF. As DNA, the CDR3 is TGCAGCGTCCTCGAAGCGGGACGGACGAACACTGAAGCTTTCTTT.

This clonotype occurred once. A clone one base away is much larger, so this may be a read error. DNA for the CDR3: TGTGCCAGCACCCCCGGGAACCAAGAGACCCAGTACTTC. Its protein is CASTPGNQETQYF. The chain combines TRBV11-3 with TRBJ2-5; possible D gene TRBD2, 5 bases. Germline V gene lookup returns CDR1 SGHNT and CDR2 YENEEA. The CDR3 length is 13 residues. Trimming cost V 7 bases and J 0 bases, with 9 bases left between them.

In its sample, this clonotype was seen many times. The genes are TRBV5-1 and TRBJ2-5; D is ambiguous. Trimming shortened V by 4 bases and J by 2 bases, and 6 bases separated the two germline ends. CDR1 is SGHRS, CDR2 YFSETQ, per germline. The CDR3 has 12 amino acids. The CDR3 region has the DNA TGCGCCAGCAGCGGAATACAAGAGACCCAGTACTTC. Protein sequence: CASSGIQETQYF.

This clonotype came up many times. The rearrangement links TRBV19 to TRBJ2-5, with 7 nucleotides matching TRBD2. This CDR3 has 14 amino acids. Germline V gene sequence: CDR1 LNHDA, CDR2 SQIVND (reference sequence). J lost 4 bases, V lost 3 bases, and 5 bases had no gene match. The CDR3 bases are TGTGCCAGTAGTATCGGGACTACTGTAGAGACCCAGTACTTC. This encodes CASSIGTTVETQYF.

This clonotype was detected many times. The rearrangement uses TRBV12-3 or TRBV12-4 and TRBJ2-5; 8 bases agree with TRBD1. With 7 bases clipped from V and 4 bases from J, the junction kept 8 bases outside the gene matches. The CDR3 has 14 residues. DNA of the CDR3: TGTGCCAGCACCGGCTCACAGGGGGTAGAGACCCAGTACTTC. Amino acids: CASTGSQGVETQYF.

This clonotype was detected ten times or more. The chain links TRBV5-1 to TRBJ1-1, with D perhaps TRBD1 (6 bases). Germline-derived CDR1 and CDR2 are SGHRS and YFSETQ. The CDR3 covers 16 residues. The V gene lost 2 bases and the J gene lost 10 bases, with 24 bases spanning the gap. CDR3 sequence (DNA): TGCGCCAGCAGCTTTCGTGTCAGGGGAACGGGAGAGGGAGCTTTCTTT. It yields the protein CASSFRVRGTGEGAFF. Using reference TRBV5-1 and TRBJ1-1 for the parts outside the CDR3, the full variable domain is KAGVTQTPRYLIKTRGQQVTLSCSPISGHRSVSWYQQTPGQGLQFLFEYFSETQRNKGNFPGRFSGRQFSNSRSEMNVSTLELGDSALYLCASSFRVRGTGEGAFFGQGTRLTVV.

In its sample, this clonotype was seen many times. The CDR3 region has the DNA TGCAGCGTTGAAGGGTTCAGATGGGACAGTCGAGTCTACGAGCAGTACTTC. This encodes CSVEGFRWDSRVYEQYF. V and J are TRBV29-1 and TRBJ2-7, with 7 bases that match TRBD1. The CDR3 is made up of 17 amino acids. The J segment lost 3 bases and the V segment lost 1 base, leaving 15 bases of the junction unmatched. CDR1 is SQVTM, CDR2 ANQGSEA, per germline.

This clonotype was detected many times. The V and J genes are TRBV4-2 and TRBJ1-2; D is perhaps TRBD1 (5 bases). V lost 0 bases and J lost 1, with 9 bases in between. Looked up from germline, CDR1 is LGHNA and CDR2 is YNFKEQ. CDR3 length: 15 residues. CDR3 sequence: CASSQDWGINYGYTF. For the CDR3, the DNA is TGTGCCAGCAGCCAAGATTGGGGCATTAACTATGGCTACACCTTC.

Many counts were recorded for this clonotype. The chain has TRBV19 and TRBJ1-6, with 8 bases that match TRBD1. CDR3 length: 16 amino acids. After removal of 7 bases from V and 10 bases from J, the junction contained 15 bases not matched to a gene. Germline assignment: CDR1 LNHDA and CDR2 SQIVND (reference sequence). CDR3 bases: TGTGCCAGTACTCGATTGGGGACAGGTCTCGGGTCACCCCTCCACTTT. This codes for CASTRLGTGLGSPLHF.

This clonotype was found many times. The rearrangement links TRBV6-2 or TRBV6-3 to TRBJ2-6; no clear D. The CDR3 is 15 residues long. Trimming stripped 4 bases from V and 1 base from J, with 8 bases between. Germline V gene sequence: CDR1 MNHEY, CDR2 SVGEGT. The CDR3 loop is CASSFRVSGANVLTF. The CDR3 DNA sequence: TGTGCCAGCAGTTTTAGGGTGTCTGGGGCCAACGTCCTGACTTTC.

V and J are TRBV7-2 and TRBJ2-7; 7 positions agree with TRBD1. V dropped 5 bases and J dropped 5; count of bases not matched to a gene: 9. CDR1 SGHTA and CDR2 FQGNSA come from the germline V gene. This CDR3 has 14 amino acids. DNA for the CDR3: TGTGCCAGCAGCCCTATGGGGACAGCGCACGAGCAGTACTTC. This translates into CASSPMGTAHEQYF.

The table lists this clonotype with a few counts. At one of its ends the junction is not consistent with the germline gene, which may arise from a read error. This rearrangement joins TRBV5-6 to TRBJ1-2; 7 nucleotides match TRBD1. The CDR3 length is 14 residues. Germline CDR1 and CDR2: SGHDT and YYEEEE. CDR3 amino acids: CASSLAGTDYGHTF. The CDR3 region has the DNA TGTGCCAGCAGCCTAGCCGGGACAGACTATGGCCACACCTTC.

This clonotype was seen a single time. V gene TRBV12-3 or TRBV12-4 combines with J gene TRBJ1-4; the D is unclear. V was cut by 7 bases and J by 1 base, with 7 bases left in between. This CDR3 is 13 amino acids long. Here the CDR3 reads CASMAGTNEKLFF. CDR3 bases: TGTGCCAGCATGGCCGGAACTAATGAAAAACTGTTTTTT.

This clonotype was seen many times. This sequence joins TRBV12-3 or TRBV12-4 and TRBJ2-5; D gene ambiguous. V shed 7 bases and J shed 5 bases, with 14 bases lying between them. The CDR3 contains 13 residues. Here the CDR3 DNA reads TGTGCCAGCACGTCCTTACACGCGGAGACCCAGTACTTC. Its translation: CASTSLHAETQYF.

This clonotype was picked up a small number of times. The conserved phenylalanine or tryptophan normally closing the CDR3 is absent here, so this likely arose from a read error. As DNA, the CDR3 is TGTGCCAGCAGTTATGATAGGGCACCCATGAACACCGAAGCTTTCGTT. Translated: CASSYDRAPMNTEAFV. The chain employs TRBV6-5 and TRBJ1-1; D remains unclear. This CDR3 comprises 16 residues. Germline V gene lookup returns CDR1 MNHEY and CDR2 SVGAGI.

The chain combines TRBV6-1 with TRBJ1-2; 7 positions agree with TRBD1. The CDR3 contains 16 residues. Germline V gene lookup returns CDR1 MNHNS and CDR2 SASEGT. J lost 4 bases, V lost 5 bases, and 13 bases had no gene match. CDR3 loop: CASSKRQGILSYGYTF. CDR3 DNA: TGTGCCAGCAGTAAGCGACAGGGAATCTTAAGCTATGGCTACACCTTC.

This clonotype was recorded a few times. A read error may explain this, as a much larger clone is one base away. The chain combines TRBV9 with TRBJ1-1, with D possibly being TRBD1 (6 bases). CDR3 size: 15 residues. Germline V CDR1 and CDR2: SGDLS, YYNGEE. Trimming cost V 0 bases and J 7 bases, with 16 bases left between them. CDR3 residues: CASSVGPGGQGEAFF. DNA for the CDR3: TGTGCCAGCAGCGTAGGGCCCGGGGGGCAAGGTGAAGCTTTCTTT.

The table lists this clonotype with many counts. The V gene is TRBV12-3 or TRBV12-4, the J gene TRBJ2-5, with D possibly being TRBD1 (5 bases). The CDR3 is 14 amino acids. The V end was cut by 5 bases, the J end by 5 bases, with 15 bases between. Here the CDR3 DNA reads TGTGCCAGCAGTACGACGCAGGGCTACGAGACCCAGTACTTC. This encodes CASSTTQGYETQYF.

Many counts were recorded for this clonotype. This CDR3 is CASSGSEGTLHF. CDR3 sequence (DNA): TGTGCCAGCTCGGGGTCGGAGGGGACCCTCCACTTT. The chain carries TRBV6-1 and TRBJ1-6, with D maybe TRBD1 (5 bases). Trimming removed 8 bases from V and 14 bases from J, with 16 bases in between. CDR3 size: 12 residues. From germline, CDR1 is MNHNS and CDR2 SASEGT.

This clonotype was counted many times. An end of the junction does not agree with germline; a read error may underlie this. V gene TRBV5-5 combines with J gene TRBJ1-1; no definite D call. CDR3 size: 16 residues. Germline V gene sequence: CDR1 SGHKS, CDR2 YYEKEE (reference sequence). In DNA, the CDR3 is TGTGCCAGCACCTTGGTTGAGGGAACAATGAACACTGAAGCTTTCTTT. It codes for CASTLVEGTMNTEAFF.

In its sample, this clonotype was seen many times. This chain links TRBV4-1 with TRBJ2-5, with 10 bases that match TRBD1. This CDR3 has 18 amino acids. Unmatched junction bases numbered 14, after V lost 2 bases and J lost 5 bases. Germline assignment: CDR1 MGHRA and CDR2 YSYEKL. The CDR3 region is CASSQHTRDRGFEETQYF. CDR3 nucleotides: TGCGCCAGCAGCCAACATACCCGGGACAGGGGCTTCGAGGAGACCCAGTACTTC.

This clonotype showed up many times. The V call is TRBV2, the J call TRBJ2-2; D might be TRBD1 (5 bases). The germline CDR1 and CDR2 sequences are SNHLY and FYNNEI. The CDR3 spans 15 residues. Trimming stripped 3 bases from V and 4 bases from J, with 12 bases between. CDR3 protein: CASSEQGKGTGELFF. Written as DNA, the CDR3 is TGTGCCAGCAGTGAGCAGGGAAAAGGCACCGGGGAGCTGTTTTTT. The full variable domain, in which reference TRBV2 and TRBJ2-2 provide the parts outside the CDR3, is EPEVTQTPSHQVTQMGQEVILRCVPISNHLYFYWYRQILGQKVEFLVSFYNNEISEKSEIFDDQFSVERPDGSNFTLKIRSTKLEDSAMYFCASSEQGKGTGELFFGEGSRLTVL.

With regard to this clonotype: A much bigger clone sits one base away, suggesting this may be a read error. Likely a read error: the CDR3 ends without its conserved phenylalanine or tryptophan. The chain carries TRBV28 and TRBJ2-2; D possibly corresponds to TRBD1 (6 bases). The CDR3 consists of 12 residues. V was shortened by 5 bases and J by 8 bases, with 9 bases between the two germline ends. The germline CDR1 and CDR2 sequences are MDHEN and SYDVKM. In DNA form, the CDR3 reads TGTGCCAGCAGTCTCGGACAGGGGGAGCTGTTTTTG. It specifies CASSLGQGELFL.